This T cell receptor beta chain was observed in a study of tissue T cells after allogeneic stem cell transplantation. The V gene's germline CDR1 is LGHDT and CDR2 YNNKEL (reference sequence). With 4 bases removed from V and 8 bases from J, the gap between germline ends came to 8 bases. CDR3 length equals 12 residues. Some clones are missing from TCRdb's copy, which holds only in-frame ones; the method was immunoSEQ multiplex PCR. The table shows approximately 6,100 clones, with roughly 67% occurring only once. This chain uses TRBV3-1 (or the pseudogene TRBV3-2) with TRBJ1-4; D uncertain. Sample: duodenum tissue, taken at autopsy. This sequence was found in a woman between 18 and 50 years old with breast cancer. The DNA of the CDR3 is TGTGCCAGCAGCCTAGTACAGGAAAAACTGTTTTTT. Translation: CASSLVQEKLFF.